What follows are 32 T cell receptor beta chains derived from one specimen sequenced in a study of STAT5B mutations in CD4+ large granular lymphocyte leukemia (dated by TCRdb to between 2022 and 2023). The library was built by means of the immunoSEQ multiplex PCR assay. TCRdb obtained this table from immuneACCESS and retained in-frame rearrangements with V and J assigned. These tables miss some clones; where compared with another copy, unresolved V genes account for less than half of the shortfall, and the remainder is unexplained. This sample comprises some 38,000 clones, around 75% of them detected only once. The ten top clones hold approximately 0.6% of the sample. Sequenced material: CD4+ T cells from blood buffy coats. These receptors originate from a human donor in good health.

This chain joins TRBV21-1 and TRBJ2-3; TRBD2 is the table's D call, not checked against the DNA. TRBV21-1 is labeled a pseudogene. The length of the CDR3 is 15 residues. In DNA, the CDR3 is TGTGCCAGCAGCGGGACTAGCGGGGGGGCAGATACGCAGTATTTT. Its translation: CASSGTSGGADTQYF.

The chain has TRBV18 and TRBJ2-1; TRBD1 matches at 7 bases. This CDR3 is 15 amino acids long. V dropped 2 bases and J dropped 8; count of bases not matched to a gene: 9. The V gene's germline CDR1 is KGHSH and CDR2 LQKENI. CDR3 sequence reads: CASSPSRQGVHEQFF. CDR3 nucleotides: TGTGCCAGCTCACCAAGTAGACAGGGCGTCCATGAGCAGTTCTTC.

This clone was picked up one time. CDR3 sequence reads: CASKPQGSGATGELFF. The CDR3 nucleotides are TGTGCCAGCAAACCGCAGGGGTCAGGGGCGACCGGGGAGCTGTTTTTT. The chain employs TRBV6-4 and TRBJ2-2, with D possibly being TRBD1 (6 bases). V was clipped by 7 bases and J by 5 bases, with 20 bases between them. Germline V gives CDR1 MRHNA, CDR2 SNTAGT. The CDR3 runs to 16 residues.

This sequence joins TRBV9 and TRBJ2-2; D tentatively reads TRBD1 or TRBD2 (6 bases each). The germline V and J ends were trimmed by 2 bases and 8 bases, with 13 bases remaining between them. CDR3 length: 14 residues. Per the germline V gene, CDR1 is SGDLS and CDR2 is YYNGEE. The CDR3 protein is CASSVLGGEGELFF. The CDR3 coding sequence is TGTGCCAGCAGCGTTCTGGGGGGCGAGGGGGAGCTGTTTTTT.

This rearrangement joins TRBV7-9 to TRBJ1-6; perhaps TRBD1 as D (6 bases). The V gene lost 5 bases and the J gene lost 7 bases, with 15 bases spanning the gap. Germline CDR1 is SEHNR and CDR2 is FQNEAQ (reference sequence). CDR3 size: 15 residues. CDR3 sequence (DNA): TGTGCCAGCAGCCCAACCCGAGGGGGAAATTCACCCCTCCACTTT. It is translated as CASSPTRGGNSPLHF.

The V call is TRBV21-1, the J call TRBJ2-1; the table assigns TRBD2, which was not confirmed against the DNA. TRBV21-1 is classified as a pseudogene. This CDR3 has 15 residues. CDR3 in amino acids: CASSKAVASVNEQFF. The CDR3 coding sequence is TGTGCCAGCAGCAAAGCGGTGGCTAGTGTCAATGAGCAGTTCTTC.

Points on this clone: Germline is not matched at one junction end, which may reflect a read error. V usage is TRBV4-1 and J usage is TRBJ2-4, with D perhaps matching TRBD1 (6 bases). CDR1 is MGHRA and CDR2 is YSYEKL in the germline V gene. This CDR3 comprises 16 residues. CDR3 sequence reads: CASSHGDKTFKNIRYF. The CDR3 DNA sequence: TGCGCCAGCAGCCATGGGGACAAAACCTTCAAAAACATTCGGTACTTC.

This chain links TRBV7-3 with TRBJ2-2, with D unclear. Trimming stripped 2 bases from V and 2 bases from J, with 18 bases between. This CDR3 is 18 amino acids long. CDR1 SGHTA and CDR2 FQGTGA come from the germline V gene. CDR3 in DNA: TGTGCCAGCAGCTTATACACGACGGTGGCCCGAAACACCGGGGAGCTGTTTTTT. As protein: CASSLYTTVARNTGELFF.

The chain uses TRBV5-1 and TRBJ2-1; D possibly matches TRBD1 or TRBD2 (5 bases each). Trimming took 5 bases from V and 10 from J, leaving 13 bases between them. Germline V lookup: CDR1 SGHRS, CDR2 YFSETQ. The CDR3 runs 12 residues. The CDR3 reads CASRPSGTEQFF. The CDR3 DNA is TGCGCCAGCAGACCGTCCGGGACCGAGCAGTTCTTC.

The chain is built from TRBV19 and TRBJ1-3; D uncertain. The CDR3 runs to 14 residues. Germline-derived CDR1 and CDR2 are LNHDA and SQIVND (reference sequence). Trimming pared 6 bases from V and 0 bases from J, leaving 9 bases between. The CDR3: CASRRINSGNTIYF. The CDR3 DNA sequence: TGTGCCAGTAGGCGGATAAACTCTGGAAACACCATATATTTT.

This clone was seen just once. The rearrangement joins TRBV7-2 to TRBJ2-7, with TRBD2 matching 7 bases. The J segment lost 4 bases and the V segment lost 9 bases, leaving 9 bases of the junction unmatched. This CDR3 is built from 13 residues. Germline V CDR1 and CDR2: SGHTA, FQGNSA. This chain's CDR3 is CASSTSNIYEQYF. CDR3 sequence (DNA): TGTGCCAGTTCGACTAGCAATATTTACGAGCAGTACTTC. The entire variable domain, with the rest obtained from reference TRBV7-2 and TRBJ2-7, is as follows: GAGVSQSPSNKVTEKGKDVELRCDPISGHTALYWYRQSLGQGLEFLIYFQGNSAPDKSGLPSDRFSAERTGGSVSTLTIQRTQQEDSAVYLCASSTSNIYEQYFGPGTRLTVT.

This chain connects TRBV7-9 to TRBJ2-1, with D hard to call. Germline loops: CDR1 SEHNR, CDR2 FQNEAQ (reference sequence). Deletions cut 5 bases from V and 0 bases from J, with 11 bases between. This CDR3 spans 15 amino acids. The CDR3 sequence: CASSHYVTSYNEQFF. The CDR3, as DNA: TGTGCCAGCAGCCACTATGTTACCTCCTACAATGAGCAGTTCTTC. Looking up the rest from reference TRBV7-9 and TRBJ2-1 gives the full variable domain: DTGVSQNPRHKITKRGQNVTFRCDPISEHNRLYWYRQTLGQGPEFLTYFQNEAQLEKSRLLSDRFSAERPKGSFSTLEIQRTEQGDSAMYLCASSHYVTSYNEQFFGPGTRLTVL.

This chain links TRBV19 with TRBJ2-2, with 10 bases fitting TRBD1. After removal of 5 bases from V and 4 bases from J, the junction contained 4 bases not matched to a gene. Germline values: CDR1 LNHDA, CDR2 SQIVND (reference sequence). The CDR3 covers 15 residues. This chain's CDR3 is CASSSGQGGTGELFF. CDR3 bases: TGTGCCAGTAGTTCCGGACAGGGGGGCACCGGGGAGCTGTTTTTT.

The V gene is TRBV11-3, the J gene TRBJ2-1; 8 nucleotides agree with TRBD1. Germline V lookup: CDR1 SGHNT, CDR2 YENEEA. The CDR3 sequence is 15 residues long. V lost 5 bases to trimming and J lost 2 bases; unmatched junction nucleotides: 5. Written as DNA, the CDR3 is TGTGCCAGCAGCCTCGACAGGGGCACCTACAATGAGCAGTTCTTC. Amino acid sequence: CASSLDRGTYNEQFF. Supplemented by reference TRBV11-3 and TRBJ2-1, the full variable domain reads EAGVVQSPRYKIIEKKQPVAFWCNPISGHNTLYWYLQNLGQGPELLIRYENEEAVDDSQLPKDRFSAERLKGVDSTLKIQPAELGDSAVYLCASSLDRGTYNEQFFGPGTRLTVL.

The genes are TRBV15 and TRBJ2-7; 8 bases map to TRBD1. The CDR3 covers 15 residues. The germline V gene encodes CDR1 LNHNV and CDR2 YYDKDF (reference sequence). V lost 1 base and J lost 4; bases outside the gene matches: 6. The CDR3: CATSRGGTGGYEQYF. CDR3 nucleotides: TGTGCCACCAGCAGAGGGGGAACAGGGGGATACGAGCAGTACTTC.

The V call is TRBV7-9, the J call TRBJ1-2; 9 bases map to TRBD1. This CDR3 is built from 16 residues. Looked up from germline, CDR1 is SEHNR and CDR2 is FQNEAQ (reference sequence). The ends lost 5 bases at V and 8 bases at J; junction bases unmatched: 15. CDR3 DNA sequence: TGTGCCAGCAGCCCAGGGGGGGACAGGGTGCTCCTGGGCTACACCTTC. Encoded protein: CASSPGGDRVLLGYTF.

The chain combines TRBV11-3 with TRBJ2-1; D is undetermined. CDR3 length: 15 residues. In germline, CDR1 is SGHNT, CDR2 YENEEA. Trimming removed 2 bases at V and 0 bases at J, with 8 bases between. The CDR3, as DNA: TGTGCCAGCAGCTTATCACTGAGCTCCTACAATGAGCAGTTCTTC. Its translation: CASSLSLSSYNEQFF.

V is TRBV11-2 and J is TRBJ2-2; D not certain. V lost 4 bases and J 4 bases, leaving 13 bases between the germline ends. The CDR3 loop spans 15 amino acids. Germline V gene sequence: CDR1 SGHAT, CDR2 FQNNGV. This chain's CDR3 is CASSSFAVPTGELFF. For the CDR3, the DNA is TGTGCCAGCAGCTCATTCGCAGTTCCCACCGGGGAGCTGTTTTTT.

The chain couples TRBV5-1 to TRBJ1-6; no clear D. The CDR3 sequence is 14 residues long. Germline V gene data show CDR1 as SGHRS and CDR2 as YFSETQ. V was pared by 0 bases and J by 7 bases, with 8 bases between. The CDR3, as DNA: TGCGCCAGCAGCTTGGGTACAAGGAATTCACCCCTCCACTTT. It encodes CASSLGTRNSPLHF. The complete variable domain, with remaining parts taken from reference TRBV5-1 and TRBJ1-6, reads KAGVTQTPRYLIKTRGQQVTLSCSPISGHRSVSWYQQTPGQGLQFLFEYFSETQRNKGNFPGRFSGRQFSNSRSEMNVSTLELGDSALYLCASSLGTRNSPLHFGNGTRLTVT.

DNA of the CDR3: TGTGCCAGCAGCTTAGGTGATACGGAGACCCAGTACTTC. It encodes CASSLGDTETQYF. The genes are TRBV7-9 and TRBJ2-5; no firm D call. The germline V and J ends were trimmed by 1 base and 5 bases, with 8 bases remaining between them. CDR3 length: 13 amino acids. CDR1 is SEHNR, CDR2 FQNEAQ, per germline (reference sequence).

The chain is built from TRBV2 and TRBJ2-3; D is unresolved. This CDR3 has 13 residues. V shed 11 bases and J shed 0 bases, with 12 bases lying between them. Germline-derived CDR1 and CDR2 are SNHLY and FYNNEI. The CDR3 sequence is CAGRGGSTDTQYF. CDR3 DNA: TGTGCCGGACGCGGCGGTAGCACAGATACGCAGTATTTT.

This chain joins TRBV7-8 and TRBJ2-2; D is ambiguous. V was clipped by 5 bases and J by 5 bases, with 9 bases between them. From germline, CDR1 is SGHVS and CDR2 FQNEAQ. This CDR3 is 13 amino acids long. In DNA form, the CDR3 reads TGTGCCAGCAGCCGACTCCGGACCGGGGAGCTGTTTTTT. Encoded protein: CASSRLRTGELFF. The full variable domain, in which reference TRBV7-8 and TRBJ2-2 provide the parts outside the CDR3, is GAGVSQSPRYKVAKRGQDVALRCDPISGHVSLFWYQQALGQGPEFLTYFQNEAQLDKSGLPSDRFFAERPEGSVSTLKIQRTQQEDSAVYLCASSRLRTGELFFGEGSRLTVL.

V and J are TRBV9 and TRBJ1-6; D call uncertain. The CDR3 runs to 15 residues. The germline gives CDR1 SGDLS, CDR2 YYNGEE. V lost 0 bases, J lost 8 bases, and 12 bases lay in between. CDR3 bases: TGTGCCAGCAGCGTAGCGATTGCGGGTGATTCACCCCTCCACTTT. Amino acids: CASSVAIAGDSPLHF.

DNA of the CDR3: TGTGCCAGCGGCCGGGACAGGGGGCTCTACGAGCAGTACTTC. Translated, it gives CASGRDRGLYEQYF. The chain recombines TRBV27 with TRBJ2-7, with 12 bases fitting TRBD1. J lost 3 bases, V lost 8 bases, and 5 bases had no gene match. Germline CDR1 reads MNHEY; CDR2 reads SMNVEV (reference sequence). The CDR3 runs 14 residues.

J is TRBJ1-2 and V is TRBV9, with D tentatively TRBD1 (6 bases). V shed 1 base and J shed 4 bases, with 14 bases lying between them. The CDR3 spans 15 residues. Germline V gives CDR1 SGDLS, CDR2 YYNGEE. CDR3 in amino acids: CASSVSPGQSYGYTF. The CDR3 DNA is TGTGCCAGCAGCGTAAGTCCCGGACAGAGCTATGGCTACACCTTC.

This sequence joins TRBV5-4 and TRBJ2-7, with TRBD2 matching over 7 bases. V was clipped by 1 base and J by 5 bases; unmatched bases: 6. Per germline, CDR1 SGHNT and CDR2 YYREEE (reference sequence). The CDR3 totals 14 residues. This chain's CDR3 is CASSLSPTSDEQYF. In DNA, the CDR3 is TGTGCCAGCAGCTTGTCCCCCACTAGCGACGAGCAGTACTTC. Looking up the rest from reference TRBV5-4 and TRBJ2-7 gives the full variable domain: ETGVTQSPTHLIKTRGQQVTLRCSSQSGHNTVSWYQQALGQGPQFIFQYYREEENGRGNFPPRFSGLQFPNYSSELNVNALELDDSALYLCASSLSPTSDEQYFGPGTRLTVT.

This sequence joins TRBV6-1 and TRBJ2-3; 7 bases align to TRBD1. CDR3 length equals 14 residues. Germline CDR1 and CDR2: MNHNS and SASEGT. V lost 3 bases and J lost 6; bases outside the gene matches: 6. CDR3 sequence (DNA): TGTGCCAGCAGTGATAGCCAGGGGGTTGATACGCAGTATTTT. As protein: CASSDSQGVDTQYF.

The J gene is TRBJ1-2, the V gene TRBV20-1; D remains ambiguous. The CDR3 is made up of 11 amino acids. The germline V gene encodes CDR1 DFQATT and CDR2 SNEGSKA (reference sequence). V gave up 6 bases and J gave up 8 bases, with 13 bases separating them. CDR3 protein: CSAAALGGYTF. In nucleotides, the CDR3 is TGCAGTGCAGCGGCCCTGGGGGGCTACACCTTC.

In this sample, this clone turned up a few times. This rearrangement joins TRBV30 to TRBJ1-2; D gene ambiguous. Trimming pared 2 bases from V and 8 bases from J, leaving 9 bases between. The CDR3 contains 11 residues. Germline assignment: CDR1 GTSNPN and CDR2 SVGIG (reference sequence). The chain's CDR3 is CAWSPRLGYTF. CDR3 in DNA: TGTGCCTGGAGTCCCCGTCTAGGCTACACCTTC.

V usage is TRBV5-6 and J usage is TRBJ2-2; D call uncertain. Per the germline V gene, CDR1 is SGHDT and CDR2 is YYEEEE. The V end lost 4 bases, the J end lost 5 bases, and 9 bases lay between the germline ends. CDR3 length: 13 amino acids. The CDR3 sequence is CASSPYGTGELFF. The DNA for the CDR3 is TGTGCCAGCAGCCCATATGGGACCGGGGAGCTGTTTTTT.

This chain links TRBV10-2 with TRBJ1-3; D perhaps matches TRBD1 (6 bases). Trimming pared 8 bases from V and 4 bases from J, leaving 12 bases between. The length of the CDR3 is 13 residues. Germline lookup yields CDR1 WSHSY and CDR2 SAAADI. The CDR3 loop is CASEQGRGNTIYF. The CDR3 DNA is TGCGCCAGCGAGCAGGGGAGGGGAAACACCATATATTTT.

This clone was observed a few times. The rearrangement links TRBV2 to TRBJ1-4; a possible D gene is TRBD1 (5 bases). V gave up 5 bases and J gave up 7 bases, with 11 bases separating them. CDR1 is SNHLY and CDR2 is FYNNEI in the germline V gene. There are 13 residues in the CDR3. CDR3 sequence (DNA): TGTGCCAGCAGTCGAGGGGCGACTGAAAAACTGTTTTTT. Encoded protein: CASSRGATEKLFF.